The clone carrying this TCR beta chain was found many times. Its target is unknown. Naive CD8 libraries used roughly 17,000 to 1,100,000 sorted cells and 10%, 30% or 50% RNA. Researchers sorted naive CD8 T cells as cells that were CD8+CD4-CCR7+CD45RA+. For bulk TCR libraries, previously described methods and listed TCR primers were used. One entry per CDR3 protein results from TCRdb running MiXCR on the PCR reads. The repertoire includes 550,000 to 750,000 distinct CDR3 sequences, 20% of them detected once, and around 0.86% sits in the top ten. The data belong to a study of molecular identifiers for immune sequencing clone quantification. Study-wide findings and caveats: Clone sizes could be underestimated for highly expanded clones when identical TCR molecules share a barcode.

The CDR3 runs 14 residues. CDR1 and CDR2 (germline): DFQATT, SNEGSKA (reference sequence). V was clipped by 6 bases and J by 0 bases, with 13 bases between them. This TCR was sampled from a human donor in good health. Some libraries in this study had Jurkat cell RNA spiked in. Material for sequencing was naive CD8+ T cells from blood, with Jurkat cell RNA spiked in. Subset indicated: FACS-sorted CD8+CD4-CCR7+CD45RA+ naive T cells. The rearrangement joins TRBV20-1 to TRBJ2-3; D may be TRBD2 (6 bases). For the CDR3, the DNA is TGCAGTGCCTGGGGGGAACCTAGCACAGATACGCAGTATTTT. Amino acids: CSAWGEPSTDTQYF.